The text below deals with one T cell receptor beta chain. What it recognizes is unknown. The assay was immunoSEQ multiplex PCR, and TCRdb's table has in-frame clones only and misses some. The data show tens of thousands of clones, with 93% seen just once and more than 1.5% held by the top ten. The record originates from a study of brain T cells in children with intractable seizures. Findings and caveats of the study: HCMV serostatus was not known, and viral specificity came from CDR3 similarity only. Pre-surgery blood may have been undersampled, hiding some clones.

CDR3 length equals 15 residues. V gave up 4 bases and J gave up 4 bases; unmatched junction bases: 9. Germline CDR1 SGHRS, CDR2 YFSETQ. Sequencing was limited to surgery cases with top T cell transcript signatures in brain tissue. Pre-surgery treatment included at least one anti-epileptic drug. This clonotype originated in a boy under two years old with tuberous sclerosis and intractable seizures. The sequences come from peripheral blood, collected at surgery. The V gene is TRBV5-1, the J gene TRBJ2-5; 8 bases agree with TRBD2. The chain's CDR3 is CASSLLAVGSETQYF. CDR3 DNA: TGCGCCAGCAGCCTACTAGCGGTAGGGTCAGAGACCCAGTACTTC.